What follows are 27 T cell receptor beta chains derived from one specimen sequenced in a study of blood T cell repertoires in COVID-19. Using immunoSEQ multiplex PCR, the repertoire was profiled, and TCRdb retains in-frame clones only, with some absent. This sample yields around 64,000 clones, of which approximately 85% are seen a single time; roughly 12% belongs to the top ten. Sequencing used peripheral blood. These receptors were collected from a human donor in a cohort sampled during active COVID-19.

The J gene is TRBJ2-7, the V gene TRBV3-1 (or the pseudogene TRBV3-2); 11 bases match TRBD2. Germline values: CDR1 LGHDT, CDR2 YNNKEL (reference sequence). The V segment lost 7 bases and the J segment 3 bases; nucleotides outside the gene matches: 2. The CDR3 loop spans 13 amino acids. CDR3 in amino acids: CASTTSGGYEQYF. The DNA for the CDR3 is TGTGCCAGCACAACTAGCGGGGGCTACGAGCAGTACTTC.

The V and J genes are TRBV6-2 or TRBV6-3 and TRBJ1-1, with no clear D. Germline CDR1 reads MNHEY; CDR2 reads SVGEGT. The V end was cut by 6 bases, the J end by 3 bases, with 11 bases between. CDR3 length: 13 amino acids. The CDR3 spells CASSPGGYTEAFF. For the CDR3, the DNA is TGTGCCAGCAGCCCTGGAGGGTACACTGAAGCTTTCTTT.

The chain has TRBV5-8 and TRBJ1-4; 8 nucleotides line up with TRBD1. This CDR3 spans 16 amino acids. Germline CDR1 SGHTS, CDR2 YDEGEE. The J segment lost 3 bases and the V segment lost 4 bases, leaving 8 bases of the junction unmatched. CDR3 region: CASSRGQGNPNEKLFF. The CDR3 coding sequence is TGTGCCAGCAGCCGCGGACAGGGTAACCCTAATGAAAAACTGTTTTTT.

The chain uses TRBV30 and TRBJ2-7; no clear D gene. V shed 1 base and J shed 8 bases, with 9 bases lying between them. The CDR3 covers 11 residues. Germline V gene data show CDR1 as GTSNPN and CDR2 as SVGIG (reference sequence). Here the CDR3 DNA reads TGTGCCTGGAGTGCCCGGGTTCAGCAGTACTTC. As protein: CAWSARVQQYF.

CDR3 coding DNA: TGTGCCAGCAGTCCCACCACTACAAACACTGAAGCTTTCTTT. It translates to CASSPTTTNTEAFF. The V call is TRBV28, the J call TRBJ1-1; D not certain. The ends were cut back, 5 bases at V and 2 bases at J, with 12 bases in the middle. CDR1 is MDHEN and CDR2 is SYDVKM in the germline V gene. The CDR3 extends over 14 amino acids.

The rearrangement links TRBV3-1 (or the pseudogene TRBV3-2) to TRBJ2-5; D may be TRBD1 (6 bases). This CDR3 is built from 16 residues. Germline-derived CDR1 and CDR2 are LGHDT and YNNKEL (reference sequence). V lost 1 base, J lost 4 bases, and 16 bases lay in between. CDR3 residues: CASSQADRLRAETQYF. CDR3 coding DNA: TGTGCCAGCAGCCAAGCAGACAGGTTACGGGCAGAGACCCAGTACTTC.

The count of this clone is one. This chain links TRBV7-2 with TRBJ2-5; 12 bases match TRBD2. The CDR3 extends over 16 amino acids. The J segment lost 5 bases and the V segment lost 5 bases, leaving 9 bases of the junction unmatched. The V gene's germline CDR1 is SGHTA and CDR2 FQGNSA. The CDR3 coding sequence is TGTGCCAGCAGCAACGGACTAGCGGGATTCGGGGAGACCCAGTACTTC. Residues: CASSNGLAGFGETQYF.

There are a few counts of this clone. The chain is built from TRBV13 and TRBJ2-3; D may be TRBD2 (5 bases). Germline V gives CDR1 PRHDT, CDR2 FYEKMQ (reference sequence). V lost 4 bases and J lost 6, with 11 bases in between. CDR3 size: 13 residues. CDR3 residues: CASSSPPGDTQYF. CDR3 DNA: TGTGCCAGCAGCTCCCCCCCGGGGGATACGCAGTATTTT.

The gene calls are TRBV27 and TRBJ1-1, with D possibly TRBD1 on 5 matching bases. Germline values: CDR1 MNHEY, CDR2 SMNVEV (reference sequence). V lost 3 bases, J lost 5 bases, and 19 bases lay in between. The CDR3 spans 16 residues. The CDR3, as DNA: TGTGCCAGCAGTTTTGTGGGGGGGGGTCGGTGGACTGAAGCTTTCTTT. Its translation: CASSFVGGGRWTEAFF.

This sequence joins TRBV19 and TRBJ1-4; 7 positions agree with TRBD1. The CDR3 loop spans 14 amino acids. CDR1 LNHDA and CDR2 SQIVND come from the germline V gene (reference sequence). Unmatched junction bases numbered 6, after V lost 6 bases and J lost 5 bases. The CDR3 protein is CASRWDSGNEKLFF. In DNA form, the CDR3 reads TGTGCCAGTAGGTGGGACAGCGGAAATGAAAAACTGTTTTTT.

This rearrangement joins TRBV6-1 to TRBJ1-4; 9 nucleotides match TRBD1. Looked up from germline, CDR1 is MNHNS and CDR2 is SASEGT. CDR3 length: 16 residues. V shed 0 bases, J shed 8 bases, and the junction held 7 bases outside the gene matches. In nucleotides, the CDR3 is TGTGCCAGCAGTGAAGCGACAGGGGGTTGGGACGAAAAACTGTTTTTT. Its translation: CASSEATGGWDEKLFF.

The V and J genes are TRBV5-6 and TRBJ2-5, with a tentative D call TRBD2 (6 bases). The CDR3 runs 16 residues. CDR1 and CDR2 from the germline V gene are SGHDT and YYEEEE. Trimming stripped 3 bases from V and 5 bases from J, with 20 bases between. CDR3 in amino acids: CASSWTRGREAETQYF. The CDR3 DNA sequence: TGTGCCAGCAGCTGGACCCGGGGCAGGGAGGCGGAGACCCAGTACTTC. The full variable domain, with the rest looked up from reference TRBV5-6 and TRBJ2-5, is DAGVTQSPTHLIKTRGQQVTLRCSPKSGHDTVSWYQQALGQGPQFIFQYYEEEERQRGNFPDRFSGHQFPNYSSELNVNALLLGDSALYLCASSWTRGREAETQYFGPGTRLLVL.

For the CDR3, the DNA is TGTGCCAGCAGCTTCGGACCCGGTGGGGAGGAGACCCAGTACTTC. This gives the protein CASSFGPGGEETQYF. The V gene is TRBV5-5, the J gene TRBJ2-5, with a possible D match to TRBD2 (5 bases). Between the trimmed V and J ends, which lost 2 bases and 5 bases, there was a span of 16 bases. Germline CDR1 reads SGHKS; CDR2 reads YYEKEE (reference sequence). This CDR3 comprises 15 residues.

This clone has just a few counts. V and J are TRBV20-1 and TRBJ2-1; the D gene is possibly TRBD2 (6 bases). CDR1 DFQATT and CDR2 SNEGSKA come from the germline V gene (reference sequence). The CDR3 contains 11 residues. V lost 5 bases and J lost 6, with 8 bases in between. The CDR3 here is CSAAGRNEQFF. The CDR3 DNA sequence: TGCAGTGCTGCGGGGCGCAATGAGCAGTTCTTC.

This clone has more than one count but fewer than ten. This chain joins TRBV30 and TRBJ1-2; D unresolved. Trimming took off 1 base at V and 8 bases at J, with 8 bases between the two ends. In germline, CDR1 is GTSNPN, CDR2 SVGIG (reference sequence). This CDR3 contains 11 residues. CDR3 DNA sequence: TGTGCCTGGAGTGGACTCCTGGGCTACACCTTC. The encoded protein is CAWSGLLGYTF.

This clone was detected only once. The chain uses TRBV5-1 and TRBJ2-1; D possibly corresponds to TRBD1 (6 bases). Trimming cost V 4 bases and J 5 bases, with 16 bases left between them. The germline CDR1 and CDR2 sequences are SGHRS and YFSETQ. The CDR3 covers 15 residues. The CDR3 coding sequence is TGCGCCAGCAGCCCCCGGACAGTCCCCAACAATGAGCAGTTCTTC. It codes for CASSPRTVPNNEQFF.

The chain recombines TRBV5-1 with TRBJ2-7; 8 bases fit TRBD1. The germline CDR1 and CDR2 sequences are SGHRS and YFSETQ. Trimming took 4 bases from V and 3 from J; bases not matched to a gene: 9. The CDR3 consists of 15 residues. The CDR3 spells CASSPGTGKDYEQYF. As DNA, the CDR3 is TGCGCCAGCAGCCCTGGGACAGGCAAGGACTACGAGCAGTACTTC.

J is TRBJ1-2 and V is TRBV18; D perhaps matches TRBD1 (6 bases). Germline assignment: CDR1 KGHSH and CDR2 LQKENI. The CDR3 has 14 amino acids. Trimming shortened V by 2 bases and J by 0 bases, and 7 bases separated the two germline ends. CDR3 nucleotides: TGTGCCAGCTCACCAGGACAGTCTAACTATGGCTACACCTTC. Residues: CASSPGQSNYGYTF.

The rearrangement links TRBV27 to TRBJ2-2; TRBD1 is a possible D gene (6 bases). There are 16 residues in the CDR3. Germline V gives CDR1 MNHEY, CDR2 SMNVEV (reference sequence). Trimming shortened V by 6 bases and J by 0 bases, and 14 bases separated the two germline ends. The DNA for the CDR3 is TGTGCCAGCAGCGTGGACAGCCTCGCGAACACCGGGGAGCTGTTTTTT. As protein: CASSVDSLANTGELFF.

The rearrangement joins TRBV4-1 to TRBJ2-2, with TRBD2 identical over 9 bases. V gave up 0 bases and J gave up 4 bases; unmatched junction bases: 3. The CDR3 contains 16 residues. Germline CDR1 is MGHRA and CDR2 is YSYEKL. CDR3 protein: CASSQDRLAVTGELFF. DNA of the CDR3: TGCGCCAGCAGCCAAGATCGACTAGCGGTCACCGGGGAGCTGTTTTTT.

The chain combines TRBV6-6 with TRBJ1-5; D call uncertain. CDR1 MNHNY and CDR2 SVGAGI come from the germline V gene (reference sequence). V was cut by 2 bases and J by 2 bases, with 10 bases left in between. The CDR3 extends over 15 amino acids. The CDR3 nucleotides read TGTGCCAGCAGTTACCCAGGAACTGGCAATCAGCCCCAGCATTTT. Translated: CASSYPGTGNQPQHF.

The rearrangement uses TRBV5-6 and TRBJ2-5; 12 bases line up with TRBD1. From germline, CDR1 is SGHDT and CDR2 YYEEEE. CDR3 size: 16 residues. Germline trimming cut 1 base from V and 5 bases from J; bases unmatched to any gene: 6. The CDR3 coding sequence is TGTGCCAGCAGCTTGCTGGGACAGGGGGCGCGGGAGACCCAGTACTTC. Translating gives CASSLLGQGARETQYF.

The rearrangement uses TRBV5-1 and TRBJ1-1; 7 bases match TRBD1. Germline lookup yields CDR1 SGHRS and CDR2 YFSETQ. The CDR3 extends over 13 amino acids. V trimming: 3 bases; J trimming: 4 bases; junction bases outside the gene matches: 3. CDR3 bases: TGCGCCAGCAGCTCGACAGGGCCCACTGAAGCTTTCTTT. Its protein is CASSSTGPTEAFF.

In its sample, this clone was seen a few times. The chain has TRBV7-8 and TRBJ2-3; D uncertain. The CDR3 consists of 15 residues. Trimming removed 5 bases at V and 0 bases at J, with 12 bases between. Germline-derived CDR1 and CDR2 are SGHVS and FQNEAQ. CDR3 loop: CASSAQATSTDTQYF. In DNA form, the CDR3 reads TGTGCCAGCAGCGCCCAAGCGACTAGCACAGATACGCAGTATTTT.

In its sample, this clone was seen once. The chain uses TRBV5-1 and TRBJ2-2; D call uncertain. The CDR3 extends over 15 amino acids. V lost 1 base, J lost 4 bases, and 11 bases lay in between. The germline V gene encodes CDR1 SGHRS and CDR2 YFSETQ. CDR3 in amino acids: CASSLSTSVTGELFF. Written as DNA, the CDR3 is TGCGCCAGCAGCTTGTCAACCTCGGTCACCGGGGAGCTGTTTTTT.

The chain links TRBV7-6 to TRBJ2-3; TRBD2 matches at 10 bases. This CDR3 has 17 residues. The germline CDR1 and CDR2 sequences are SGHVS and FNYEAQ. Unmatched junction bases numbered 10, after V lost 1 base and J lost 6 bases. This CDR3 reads CASSLVGQRGGPDTQYF. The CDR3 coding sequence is TGTGCCAGCAGCTTAGTTGGTCAGCGGGGGGGCCCCGATACGCAGTATTTT.

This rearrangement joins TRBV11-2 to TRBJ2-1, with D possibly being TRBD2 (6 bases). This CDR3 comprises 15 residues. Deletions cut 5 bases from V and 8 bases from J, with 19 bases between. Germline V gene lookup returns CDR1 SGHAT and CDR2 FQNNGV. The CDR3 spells CASSLRDSGVDEQFF. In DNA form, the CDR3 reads TGTGCCAGCAGCCTGAGGGACTCGGGAGTGGATGAGCAGTTCTTC. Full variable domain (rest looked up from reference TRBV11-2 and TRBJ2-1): EAGVAQSPRYKIIEKRQSVAFWCNPISGHATLYWYQQILGQGPKLLIQFQNNGVVDDSQLPKDRFSAERLKGVDSTLKIQPAKLEDSAVYLCASSLRDSGVDEQFFGPGTRLTVL.